The 8 T cell receptor beta chains listed next were all sequenced from one sample in a study of T cell changes during pregnancy in multiple sclerosis (dated by TCRdb to between 2018 and 2021). Library generation was performed with the immunoSEQ multiplex PCR assay. This immuneACCESS table, as held by TCRdb, lists in-frame sequences with V and J called but not all clones. Of the missing ones, under half trace to an unresolved V gene in checked studies; the others have no known cause. The sample includes about 54,000 clones, with 91% observed a single time. The top ten clonotypes cover over 1% of the sample. The sample consisted of peripheral blood, taken after pregnancy. These receptors were obtained from a female donor in good health, enrolled as a control in a pregnancy study.

This clone was detected only once. The V and J genes are TRBV19 and TRBJ2-7; D might be TRBD2 (6 bases). This CDR3 is built from 14 residues. From germline, CDR1 is LNHDA and CDR2 SQIVND (reference sequence). Trimming removed 2 bases at V and 0 bases at J, with 8 bases between. CDR3 DNA: TGTGCCAGTAGTATATCGGGGGTCTCCTACGAGCAGTACTTC. Its protein product is CASSISGVSYEQYF. The full variable domain, in which reference TRBV19 and TRBJ2-7 provide the parts outside the CDR3, is DGGITQSPKYLFRKEGQNVTLSCEQNLNHDAMYWYRQDPGQGLRLIYYSQIVNDFQKGDIAEGYSVSREKKESFPLTVTSAQKNPTAFYLCASSISGVSYEQYFGPGTRLTVT.

This chain links TRBV6-5 with TRBJ2-1, with TRBD2 matching 11 bases. The germline gives CDR1 MNHEY, CDR2 SVGAGI. After removal of 4 bases from V and 2 bases from J, the junction contained 1 base not matched to a gene. The length of the CDR3 is 15 residues. CDR3 sequence: CASSSTSGAYNEQFF. As DNA, the CDR3 is TGTGCCAGCAGTTCGACTAGCGGGGCCTACAATGAGCAGTTCTTC.

The J gene is TRBJ1-1, the V gene TRBV19; 7 nucleotides line up with TRBD1. Germline-derived CDR1 and CDR2 are LNHDA and SQIVND (reference sequence). With 5 bases clipped from V and 1 base from J, the junction kept 7 bases outside the gene matches. The CDR3 covers 15 residues. The CDR3 nucleotides are TGTGCCAGTAGTGCGCGAAACAGGGGGAACACTGAAGCTTTCTTT. Its protein product is CASSARNRGNTEAFF.

Worth noting for this clone: An end of the junction differs from the germline gene, which may be a read error. The chain carries TRBV5-4 and TRBJ2-3; 7 bases map to TRBD2. The CDR3 has 17 amino acids. Germline V gene lookup returns CDR1 SGHNT and CDR2 YYREEE (reference sequence). The CDR3 sequence is CASRLEAGIRSTDTQYF. In nucleotides, the CDR3 is TGTGCCAGCAGGTTGGAAGCGGGGATAAGAAGCACAGATACGCAGTATTTT.

This clone was counted once. This chain joins TRBV4-1 and TRBJ1-1, with D unclear. V lost 3 bases, J lost 5 bases, and 16 bases lay in between. This CDR3 contains 15 residues. Germline CDR1 reads MGHRA; CDR2 reads YSYEKL. CDR3 in DNA: TGCGCCAGCAGCCATGAATTATGGGGAGCAACTGAAGCTTTCTTT. It specifies CASSHELWGATEAFF.

This sequence joins TRBV28 and TRBJ1-3; D is unresolved. The length of the CDR3 is 13 residues. CDR1 and CDR2 (germline): MDHEN, SYDVKM. Trimming shortened V by 6 bases and J by 4 bases, and 10 bases separated the two germline ends. The CDR3 DNA follows: TGTGCCAGCAGAATGGGAGCGGGAAACACCATATATTTT. Amino acid sequence: CASRMGAGNTIYF.

The J gene is TRBJ2-7, the V gene TRBV27; a weak D match, TRBD2 (5 bases). V dropped 5 bases and J dropped 4 bases, with 12 bases sitting between them. CDR3 length equals 13 residues. CDR1 MNHEY and CDR2 SMNVEV come from the germline V gene (reference sequence). CDR3 in DNA: TGTGCCAGCAGTCCTCTCGGGGTTTACGAGCAGTACTTC. Its translation: CASSPLGVYEQYF.

The chain has TRBV29-1 and TRBJ1-2, with 8 bases lining up with TRBD1. J gave up 3 bases and V 2 bases, and 23 bases lay outside the gene matches. The CDR3 covers 20 residues. Germline V CDR1 and CDR2: SQVTM, ANQGSEA. CDR3 region: CSVELPDRVIPYKLDYGYTF. The CDR3 coding sequence is TGCAGCGTTGAACTCCCGGACAGGGTAATTCCCTATAAACTGGACTATGGCTACACCTTC.